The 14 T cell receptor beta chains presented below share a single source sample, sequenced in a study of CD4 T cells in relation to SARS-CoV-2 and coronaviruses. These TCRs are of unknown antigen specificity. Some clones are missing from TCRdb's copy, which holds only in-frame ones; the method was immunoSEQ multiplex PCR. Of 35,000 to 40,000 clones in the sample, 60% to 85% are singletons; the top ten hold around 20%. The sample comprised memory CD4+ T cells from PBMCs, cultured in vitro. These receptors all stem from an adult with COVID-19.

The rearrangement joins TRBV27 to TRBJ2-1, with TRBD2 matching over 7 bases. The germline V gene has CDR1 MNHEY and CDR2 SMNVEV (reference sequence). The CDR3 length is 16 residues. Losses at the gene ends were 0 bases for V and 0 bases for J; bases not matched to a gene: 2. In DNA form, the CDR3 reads TGTGCCAGCAGTTTATCGACTAGCATCTCCTACAATGAGCAGTTCTTC. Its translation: CASSLSTSISYNEQFF.

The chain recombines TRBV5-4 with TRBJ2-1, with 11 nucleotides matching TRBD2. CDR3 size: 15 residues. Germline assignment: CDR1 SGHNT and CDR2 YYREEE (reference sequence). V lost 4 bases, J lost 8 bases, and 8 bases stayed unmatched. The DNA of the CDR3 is TGTGCCAGCAGCGGGGGAGTAGCGGGAGGGGATGAGCAGTTCTTC. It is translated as CASSGGVAGGDEQFF.

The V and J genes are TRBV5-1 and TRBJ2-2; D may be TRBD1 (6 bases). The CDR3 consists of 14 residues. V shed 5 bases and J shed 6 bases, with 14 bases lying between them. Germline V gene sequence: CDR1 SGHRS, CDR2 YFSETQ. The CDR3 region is CASRLRTVSGELFF. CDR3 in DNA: TGCGCCAGCAGACTTAGGACAGTCTCCGGGGAGCTGTTTTTT.

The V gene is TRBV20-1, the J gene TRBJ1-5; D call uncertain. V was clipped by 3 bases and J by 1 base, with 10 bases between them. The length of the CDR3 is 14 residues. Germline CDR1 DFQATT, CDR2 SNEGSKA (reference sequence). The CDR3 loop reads CSASSGSSNQPQHF. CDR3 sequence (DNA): TGCAGTGCTAGTTCGGGGTCGAGCAATCAGCCCCAGCATTTT.

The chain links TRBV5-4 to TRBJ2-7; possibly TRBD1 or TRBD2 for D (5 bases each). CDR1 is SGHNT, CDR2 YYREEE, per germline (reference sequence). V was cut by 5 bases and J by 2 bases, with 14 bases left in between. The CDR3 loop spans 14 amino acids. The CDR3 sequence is CASSSRDRTYEQYF. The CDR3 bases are TGTGCCAGCAGTTCCCGGGACCGAACCTACGAGCAGTACTTC.

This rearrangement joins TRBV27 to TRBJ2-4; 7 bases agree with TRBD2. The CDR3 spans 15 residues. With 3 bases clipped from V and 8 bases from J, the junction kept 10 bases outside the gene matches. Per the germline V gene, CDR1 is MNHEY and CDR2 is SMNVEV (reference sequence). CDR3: CASSLSTSRRDIQYF. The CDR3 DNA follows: TGTGCCAGCAGTTTGTCGACTAGCAGGAGAGACATTCAGTACTTC.

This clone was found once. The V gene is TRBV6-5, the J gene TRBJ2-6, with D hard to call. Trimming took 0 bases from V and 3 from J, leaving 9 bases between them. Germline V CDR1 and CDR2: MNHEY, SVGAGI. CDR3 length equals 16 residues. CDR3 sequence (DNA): TGTGCCAGCAGTTACTCGAGGTGGAGTGGGGCCAACGTCCTGACTTTC. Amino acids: CASSYSRWSGANVLTF.

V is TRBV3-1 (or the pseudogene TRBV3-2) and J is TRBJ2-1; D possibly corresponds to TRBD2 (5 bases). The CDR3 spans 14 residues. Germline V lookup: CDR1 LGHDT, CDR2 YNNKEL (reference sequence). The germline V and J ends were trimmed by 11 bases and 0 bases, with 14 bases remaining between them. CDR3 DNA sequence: TGTGCCCCAGACGGGGAAGGCTCCTACAATGAGCAGTTCTTC. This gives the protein CAPDGEGSYNEQFF.

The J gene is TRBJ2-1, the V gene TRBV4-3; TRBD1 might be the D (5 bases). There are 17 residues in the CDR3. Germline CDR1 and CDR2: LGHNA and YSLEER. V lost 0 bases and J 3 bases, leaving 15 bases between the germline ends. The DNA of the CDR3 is TGCGCCAGCAGCCAAGATTGGCGGACATTTCACTACAATGAGCAGTTCTTC. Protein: CASSQDWRTFHYNEQFF.

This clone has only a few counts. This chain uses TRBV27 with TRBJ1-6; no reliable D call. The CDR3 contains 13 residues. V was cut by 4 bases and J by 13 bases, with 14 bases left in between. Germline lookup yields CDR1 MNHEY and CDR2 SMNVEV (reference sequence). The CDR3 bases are TGTGCCAGCAGTTCCCTCGTCGGCGGCCCCCTCCACTTT. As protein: CASSSLVGGPLHF.

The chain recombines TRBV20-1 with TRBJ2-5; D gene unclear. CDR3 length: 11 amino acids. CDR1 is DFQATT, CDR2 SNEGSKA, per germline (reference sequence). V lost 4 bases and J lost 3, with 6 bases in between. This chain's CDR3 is CSATSEETQYF. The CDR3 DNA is TGCAGTGCTACCTCCGAAGAGACCCAGTACTTC.

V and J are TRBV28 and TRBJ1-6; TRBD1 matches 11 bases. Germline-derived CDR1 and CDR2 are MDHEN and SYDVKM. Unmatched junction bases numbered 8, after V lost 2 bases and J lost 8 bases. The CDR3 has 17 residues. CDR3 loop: CASSLGLPGQGDSPLHF. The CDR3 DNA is TGTGCCAGCAGTTTAGGGCTCCCGGGACAGGGGGATTCACCCCTCCACTTT.

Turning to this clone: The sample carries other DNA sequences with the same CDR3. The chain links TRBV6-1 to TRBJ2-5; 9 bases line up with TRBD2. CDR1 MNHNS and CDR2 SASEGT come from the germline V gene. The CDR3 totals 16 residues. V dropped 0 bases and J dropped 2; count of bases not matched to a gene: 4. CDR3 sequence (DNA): TGTGCCAGCAGTGAAGCCCCTAGCGGGGTTCAAGAGACCCAGTACTTC. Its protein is CASSEAPSGVQETQYF.

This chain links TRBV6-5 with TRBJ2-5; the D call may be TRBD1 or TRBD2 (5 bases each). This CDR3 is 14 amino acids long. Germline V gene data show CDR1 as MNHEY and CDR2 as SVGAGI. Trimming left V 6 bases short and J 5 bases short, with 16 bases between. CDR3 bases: TGTGCCAGCAGACGGATCGGGGCAGGGGAGACCCAGTACTTC. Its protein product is CASRRIGAGETQYF.